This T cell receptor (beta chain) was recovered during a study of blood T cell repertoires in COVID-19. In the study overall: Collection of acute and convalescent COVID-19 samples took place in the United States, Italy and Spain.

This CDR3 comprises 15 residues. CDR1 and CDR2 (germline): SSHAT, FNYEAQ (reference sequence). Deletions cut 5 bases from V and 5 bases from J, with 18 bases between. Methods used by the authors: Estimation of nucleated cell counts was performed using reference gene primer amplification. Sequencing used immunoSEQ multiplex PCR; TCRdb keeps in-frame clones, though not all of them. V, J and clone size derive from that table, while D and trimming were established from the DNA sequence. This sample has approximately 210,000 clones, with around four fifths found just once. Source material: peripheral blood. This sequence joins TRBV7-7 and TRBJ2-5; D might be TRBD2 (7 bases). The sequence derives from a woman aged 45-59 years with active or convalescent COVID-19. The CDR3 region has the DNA TGTGCCAGCAGCCCCGCCGGGGGGCCAGTGGAGACCCAGTACTTC. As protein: CASSPAGGPVETQYF. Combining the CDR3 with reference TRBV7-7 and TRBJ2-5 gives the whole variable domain GAGVSQSPRYKVTKRGQDVTLRCDPISSHATLYWYQQALGQGPEFLTYFNYEAQPDKSGLPSDRFSAERPEGSISTLTIQRTEQRDSAMYRCASSPAGGPVETQYFGPGTRLLVL.